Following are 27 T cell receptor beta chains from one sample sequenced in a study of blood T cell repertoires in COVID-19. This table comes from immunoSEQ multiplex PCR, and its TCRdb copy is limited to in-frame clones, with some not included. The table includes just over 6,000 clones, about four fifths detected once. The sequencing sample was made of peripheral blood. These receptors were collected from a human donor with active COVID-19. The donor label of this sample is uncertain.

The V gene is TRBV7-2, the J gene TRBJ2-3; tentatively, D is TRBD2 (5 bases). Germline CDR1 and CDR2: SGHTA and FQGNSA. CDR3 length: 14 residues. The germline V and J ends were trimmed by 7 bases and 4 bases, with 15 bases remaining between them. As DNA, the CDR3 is TGTGCCAGCACCCCCGGGGAGACCGCAGATACGCAGTATTTT. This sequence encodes CASTPGETADTQYF.

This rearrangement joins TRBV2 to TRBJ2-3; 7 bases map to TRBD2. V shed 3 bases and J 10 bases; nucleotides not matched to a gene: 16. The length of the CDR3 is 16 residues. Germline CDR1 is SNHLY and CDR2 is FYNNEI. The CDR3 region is CASSDWGREVVGAQYF. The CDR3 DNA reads TGTGCCAGCAGTGATTGGGGCCGGGAGGTCGTAGGTGCGCAGTATTTT. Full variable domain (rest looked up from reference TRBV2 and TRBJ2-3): EPEVTQTPSHQVTQMGQEVILRCVPISNHLYFYWYRQILGQKVEFLVSFYNNEISEKSEIFDDQFSVERPDGSNFTLKIRSTKLEDSAMYFCASSDWGREVVGAQYFGPGTRLTVL.

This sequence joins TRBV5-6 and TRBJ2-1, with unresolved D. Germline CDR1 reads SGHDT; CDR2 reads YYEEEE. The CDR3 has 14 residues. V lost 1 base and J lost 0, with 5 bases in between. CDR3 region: CASSLPGSYNEQFF. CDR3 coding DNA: TGTGCCAGCAGCTTGCCAGGCTCCTACAATGAGCAGTTCTTC.

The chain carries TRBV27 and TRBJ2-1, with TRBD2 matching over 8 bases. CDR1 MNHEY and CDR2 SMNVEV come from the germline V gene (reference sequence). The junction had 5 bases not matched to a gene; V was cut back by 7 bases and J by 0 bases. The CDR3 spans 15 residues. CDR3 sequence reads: CASTLAGSSYNEQFF. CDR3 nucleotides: TGTGCCAGCACCTTAGCGGGATCCTCCTACAATGAGCAGTTCTTC.

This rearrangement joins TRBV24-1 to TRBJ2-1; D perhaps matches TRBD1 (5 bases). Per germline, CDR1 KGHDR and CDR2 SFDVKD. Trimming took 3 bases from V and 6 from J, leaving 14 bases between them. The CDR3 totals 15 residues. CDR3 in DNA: TGTGCCACCAGTGATCTGGGGCCCTCGGGCAATGAGCAGTTCTTC. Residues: CATSDLGPSGNEQFF.

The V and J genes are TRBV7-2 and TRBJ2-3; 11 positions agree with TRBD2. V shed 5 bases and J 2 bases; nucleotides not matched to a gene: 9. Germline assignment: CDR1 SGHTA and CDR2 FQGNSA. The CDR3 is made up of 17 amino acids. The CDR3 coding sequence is TGTGCCAGCAGCCACCCACTAGCGGGAGATCTCACAGATACGCAGTATTTT. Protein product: CASSHPLAGDLTDTQYF.

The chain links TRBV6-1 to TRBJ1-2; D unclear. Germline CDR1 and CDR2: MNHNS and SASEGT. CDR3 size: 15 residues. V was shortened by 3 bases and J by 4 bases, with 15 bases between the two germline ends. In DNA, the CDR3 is TGTGCCAGCAGTGACCCAGGTGGGTTCTTCTATGGCTACACCTTC. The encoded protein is CASSDPGGFFYGYTF.

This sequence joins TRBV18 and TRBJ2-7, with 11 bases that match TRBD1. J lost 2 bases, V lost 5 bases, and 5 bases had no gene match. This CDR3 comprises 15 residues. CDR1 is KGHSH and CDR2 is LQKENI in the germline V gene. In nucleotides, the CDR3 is TGTGCCAGCTCATTAGGGACAGGGGGAACCTACGAGCAGTACTTC. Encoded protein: CASSLGTGGTYEQYF.

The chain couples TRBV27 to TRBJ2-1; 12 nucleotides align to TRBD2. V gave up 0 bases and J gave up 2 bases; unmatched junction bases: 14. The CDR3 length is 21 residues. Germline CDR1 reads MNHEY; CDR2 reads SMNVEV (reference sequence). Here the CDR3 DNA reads TGTGCCAGCAGTTTATCGGGGGACCAACGAGGGACTAGCGGGCCCTACAATGAGCAGTTCTTC. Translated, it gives CASSLSGDQRGTSGPYNEQFF.

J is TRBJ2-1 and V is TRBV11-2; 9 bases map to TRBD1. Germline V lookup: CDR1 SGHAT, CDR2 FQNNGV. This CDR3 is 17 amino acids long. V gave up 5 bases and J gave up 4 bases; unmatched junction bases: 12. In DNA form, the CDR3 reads TGTGCCAGCAGCCCAAGGGCCGGGACAGGGATATACAATGAGCAGTTCTTC. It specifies CASSPRAGTGIYNEQFF.

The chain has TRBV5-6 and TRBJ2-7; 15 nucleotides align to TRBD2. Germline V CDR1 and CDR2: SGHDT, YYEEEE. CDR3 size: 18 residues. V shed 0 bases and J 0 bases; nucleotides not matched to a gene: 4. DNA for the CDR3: TGTGCCAGCAGCTTGGGTGGGACTAGCGGGGGGATCTCCTACGAGCAGTACTTC. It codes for CASSLGGTSGGISYEQYF. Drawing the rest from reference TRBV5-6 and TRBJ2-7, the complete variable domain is DAGVTQSPTHLIKTRGQQVTLRCSPKSGHDTVSWYQQALGQGPQFIFQYYEEEERQRGNFPDRFSGHQFPNYSSELNVNALLLGDSALYLCASSLGGTSGGISYEQYFGPGTRLTVT.

The CDR3: CASSPGAAYEQYF. CDR3 nucleotides: TGTGCCAGCTCACCAGGGGCGGCCTACGAGCAGTACTTC. The chain links TRBV18 to TRBJ2-7; possible D gene TRBD1, 5 bases. Trimming took off 2 bases at V and 2 bases at J, with 7 bases between the two ends. The V gene's germline CDR1 is KGHSH and CDR2 LQKENI. CDR3 length equals 13 residues.

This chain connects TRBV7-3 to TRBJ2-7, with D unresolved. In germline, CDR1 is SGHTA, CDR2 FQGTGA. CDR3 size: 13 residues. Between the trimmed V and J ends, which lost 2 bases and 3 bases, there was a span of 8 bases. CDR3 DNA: TGTGCCAGCAGCTTATCTCAGGACTACGAGCAGTACTTC. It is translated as CASSLSQDYEQYF.

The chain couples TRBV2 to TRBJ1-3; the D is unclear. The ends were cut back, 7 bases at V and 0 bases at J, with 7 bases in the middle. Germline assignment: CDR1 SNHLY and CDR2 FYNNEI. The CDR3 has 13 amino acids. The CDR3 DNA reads TGTGCCAGCACTGTGAGCTCTGGAAACACCATATATTTT. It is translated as CASTVSSGNTIYF.

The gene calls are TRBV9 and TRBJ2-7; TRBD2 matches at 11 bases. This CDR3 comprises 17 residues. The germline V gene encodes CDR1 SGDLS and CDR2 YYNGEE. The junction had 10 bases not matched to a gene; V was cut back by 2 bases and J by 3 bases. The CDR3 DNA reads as TGTGCCAGCAGCGTTGGGACCGTGGGACTAGCGGACTACGAGCAGTACTTC. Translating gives CASSVGTVGLADYEQYF.

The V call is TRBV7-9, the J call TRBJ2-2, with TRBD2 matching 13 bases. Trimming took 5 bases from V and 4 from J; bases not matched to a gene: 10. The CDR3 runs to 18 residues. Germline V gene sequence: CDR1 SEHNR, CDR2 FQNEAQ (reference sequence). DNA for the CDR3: TGTGCCAGCAGCCCCTGGACTAGCGGGAGACGCGTCACCGGGGAGCTGTTTTTT. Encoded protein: CASSPWTSGRRVTGELFF.

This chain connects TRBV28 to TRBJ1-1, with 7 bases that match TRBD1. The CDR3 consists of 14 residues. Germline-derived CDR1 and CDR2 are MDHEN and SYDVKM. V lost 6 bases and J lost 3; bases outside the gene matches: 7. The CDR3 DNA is TGTGCCAGCAGATACACAGGGGTTTACACTGAAGCTTTCTTT. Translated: CASRYTGVYTEAFF.

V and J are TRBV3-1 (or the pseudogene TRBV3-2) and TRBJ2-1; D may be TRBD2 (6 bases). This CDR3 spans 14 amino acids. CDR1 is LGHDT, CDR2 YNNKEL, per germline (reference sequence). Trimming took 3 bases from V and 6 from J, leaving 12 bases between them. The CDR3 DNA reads TGTGCCAGCAGCCAGATTAGCGGATCCAATGAGCAGTTCTTC. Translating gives CASSQISGSNEQFF.

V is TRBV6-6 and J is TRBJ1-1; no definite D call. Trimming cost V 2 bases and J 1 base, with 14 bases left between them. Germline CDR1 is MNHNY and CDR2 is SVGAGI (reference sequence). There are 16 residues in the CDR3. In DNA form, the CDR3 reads TGTGCCAGCAGTTACGGGTTTAGAGGTCCGAACACTGAAGCTTTCTTT. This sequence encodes CASSYGFRGPNTEAFF.

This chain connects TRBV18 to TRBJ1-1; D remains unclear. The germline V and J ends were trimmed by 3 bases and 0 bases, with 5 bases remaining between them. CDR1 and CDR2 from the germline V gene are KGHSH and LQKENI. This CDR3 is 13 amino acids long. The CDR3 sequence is CASSPEMNTEAFF. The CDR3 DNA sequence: TGTGCCAGCTCACCTGAGATGAACACTGAAGCTTTCTTT.

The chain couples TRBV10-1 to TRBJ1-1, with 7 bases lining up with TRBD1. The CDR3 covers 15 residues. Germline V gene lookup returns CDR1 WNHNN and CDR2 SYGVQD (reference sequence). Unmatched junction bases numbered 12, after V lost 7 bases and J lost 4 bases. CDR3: CASKGDLGTATEAFF. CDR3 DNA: TGCGCCAGCAAGGGGGACCTTGGGACAGCCACTGAAGCTTTCTTT.

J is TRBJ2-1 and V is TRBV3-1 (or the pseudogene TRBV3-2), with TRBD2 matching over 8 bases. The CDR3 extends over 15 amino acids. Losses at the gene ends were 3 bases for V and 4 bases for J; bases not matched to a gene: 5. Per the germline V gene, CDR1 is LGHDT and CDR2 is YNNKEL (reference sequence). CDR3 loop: CASSQAGGQYNEQFF. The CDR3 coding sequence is TGTGCCAGCAGCCAGGCGGGGGGCCAATACAATGAGCAGTTCTTC.

The CDR3 DNA sequence: TGCGCCAGCAGCCAAGAAGGACAGAAGTACAATGAGCAGTTCTTC. It encodes CASSQEGQKYNEQFF. The chain links TRBV4-3 to TRBJ2-1, with TRBD1 as a possible D gene (6 bases). The V gene lost 0 bases and the J gene lost 4 bases, with 10 bases spanning the gap. This CDR3 has 15 amino acids. Germline V gene sequence: CDR1 LGHNA, CDR2 YSLEER.

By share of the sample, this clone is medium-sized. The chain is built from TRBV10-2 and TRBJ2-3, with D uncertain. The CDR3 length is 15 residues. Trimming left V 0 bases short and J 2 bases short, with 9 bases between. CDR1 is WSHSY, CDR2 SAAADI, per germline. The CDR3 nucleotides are TGCGCCAGCAGTGAGTCCACAGTGCCCACAGATACGCAGTATTTT. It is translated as CASSESTVPTDTQYF.

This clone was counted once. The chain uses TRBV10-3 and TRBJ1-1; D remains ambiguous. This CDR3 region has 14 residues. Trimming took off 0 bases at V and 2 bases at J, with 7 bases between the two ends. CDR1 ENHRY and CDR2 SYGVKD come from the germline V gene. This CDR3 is CAISESGVNTEAFF. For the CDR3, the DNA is TGTGCCATCAGTGAGTCAGGAGTTAACACTGAAGCTTTCTTT.

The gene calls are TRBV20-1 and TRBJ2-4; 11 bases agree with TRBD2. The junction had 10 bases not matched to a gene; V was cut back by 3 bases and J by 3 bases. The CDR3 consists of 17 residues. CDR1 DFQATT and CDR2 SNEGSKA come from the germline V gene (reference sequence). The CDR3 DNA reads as TGCAGTGCTAGTCCCACTAGCGGGAGTCGGGGCAAAAACATTCAGTACTTC. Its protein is CSASPTSGSRGKNIQYF.

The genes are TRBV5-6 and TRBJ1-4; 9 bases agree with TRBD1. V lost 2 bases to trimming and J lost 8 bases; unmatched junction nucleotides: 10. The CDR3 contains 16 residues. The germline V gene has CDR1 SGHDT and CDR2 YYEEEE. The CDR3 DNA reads TGTGCCAGCAGCTTAGGACCGGGACAGGGCTCGGAAAAACTGTTTTTT. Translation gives CASSLGPGQGSEKLFF.